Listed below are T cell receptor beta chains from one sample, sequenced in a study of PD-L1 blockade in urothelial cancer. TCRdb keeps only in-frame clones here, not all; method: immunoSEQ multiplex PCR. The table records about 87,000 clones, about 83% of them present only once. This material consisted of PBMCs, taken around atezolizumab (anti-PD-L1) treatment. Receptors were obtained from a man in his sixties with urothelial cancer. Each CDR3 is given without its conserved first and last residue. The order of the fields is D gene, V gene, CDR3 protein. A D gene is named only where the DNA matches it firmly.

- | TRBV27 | ASSFTGTGKSGIQY
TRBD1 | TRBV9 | ASSHRDRGFRDTEAF
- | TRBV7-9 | ASSREDTEAF
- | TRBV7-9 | ASSFMEGTEAF
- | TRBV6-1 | ASRATNYGYT
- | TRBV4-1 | ASSQGTTRVSYEQY
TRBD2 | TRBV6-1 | ASVTGGSSYEQY
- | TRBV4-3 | ASSQVTGAGDTQY
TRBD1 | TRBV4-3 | ASSQNYRPGQGGEQF
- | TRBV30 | AWSAGFLGQPQH
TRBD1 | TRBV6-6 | ASRTGTGGWGGYT
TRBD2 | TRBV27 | ASRLAGSYEQY
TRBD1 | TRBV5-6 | ASSRDSFYEQY
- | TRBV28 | ASSYPGELF
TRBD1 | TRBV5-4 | ASSRDRQTGELF
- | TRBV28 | ASKRGGSQNQPQH
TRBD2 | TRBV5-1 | ASSLGVAGTYNEQF
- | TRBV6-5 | ASSQGTPLY
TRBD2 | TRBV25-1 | ASSELGRDTGELF
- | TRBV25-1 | ASSDFRYNEQF
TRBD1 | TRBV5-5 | ASSSGTGLYEQY
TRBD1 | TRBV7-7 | ASSLVPAGGATNEQF
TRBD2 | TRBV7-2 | ASSNSGGAGDTQY
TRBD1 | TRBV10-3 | AIRRTGDGETEAF
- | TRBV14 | ASSQVRGGRETQY
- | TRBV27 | ASSLYGTSTDTQY
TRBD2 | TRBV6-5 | ASLAGVVDTQY
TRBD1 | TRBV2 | ASSEEITDRGNYGYT
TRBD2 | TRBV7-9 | ASSFMGGSQDEQF